This TCR beta chain originates from a study of blood T cell repertoires in COVID-19. Seattle's cohort entered during active infection and was followed longitudinally. Measured with immunoSEQ multiplex PCR; TCRdb has only the in-frame clones, and not every one. The data hold under 300,000 clones, with 65% to 85% observed a single time. The source material was peripheral blood. This receptor was obtained from a human donor with COVID-19, enrolled during active disease. The donor label of this sample is uncertain.

Here the CDR3 reads CASGPPPGQGTNTEAFF. CDR3 coding DNA: TGTGCCAGTGGGCCCCCCCCGGGACAGGGGACGAACACTGAAGCTTTCTTT. The V and J genes are TRBV19 and TRBJ1-1; 10 bases are shared with TRBD1. Germline V CDR1 and CDR2: LNHDA, SQIVND (reference sequence). After removal of 8 bases from V and 1 base from J, the junction contained 13 bases not matched to a gene. This CDR3 is built from 17 residues.